These 27 T cell receptor beta chains were sequenced from one sample in a study of T cell responses to AZD1222 COVID-19 vaccine. Repertoires were generated with immunoSEQ multiplex PCR, while TCRdb's copy carries only in-frame clones and drops some. The data contain almost 70,000 clones, under 90% of them singletons. The material was peripheral blood, obtained 28 days after the second AZD1222 dose. All receptors derive from an adult who received the AZD1222 COVID-19 vaccine.

J is TRBJ2-3 and V is TRBV19; TRBD2 is a possible D gene (5 bases). The CDR3 length is 12 residues. Germline V gives CDR1 LNHDA, CDR2 SQIVND (reference sequence). Trimming took off 5 bases at V and 6 bases at J, with 9 bases between the two ends. Here the CDR3 reads CASSDYEDTQYF. CDR3 sequence (DNA): TGTGCCAGTAGTGACTACGAGGATACGCAGTATTTT.

In this sample, this clone turned up a few times. The chain joins TRBV14 to TRBJ2-5; D is possibly TRBD2 (6 bases). This CDR3 has 14 amino acids. Germline CDR1 and CDR2: SGHDN and FVKESK. Trimming took off 5 bases at V and 7 bases at J, with 17 bases between the two ends. CDR3 residues: CASSGGLSLGTQYF. The CDR3 bases are TGTGCCAGCAGCGGGGGACTTTCATTGGGGACCCAGTACTTC.

This chain links TRBV10-3 with TRBJ1-3; unclear D gene. Looked up from germline, CDR1 is ENHRY and CDR2 is SYGVKD. Trimming removed 3 bases from V and 2 bases from J, with 8 bases in between. The CDR3 spans 14 residues. For the CDR3, the DNA is TGTGCCATCAGTGATTTGGCGACTGGAAACACCATATATTTT. It codes for CAISDLATGNTIYF.

This sequence joins TRBV7-3 and TRBJ2-1; perhaps TRBD1 as D (6 bases). Germline loops: CDR1 SGHTA, CDR2 FQGTGA. This CDR3 has 14 amino acids. The germline V and J ends were trimmed by 5 bases and 3 bases, with 11 bases remaining between them. CDR3 nucleotide sequence: TGTGCCAGCAGCCCCACAGGGAACTACAATGAGCAGTTCTTC. Translated, it gives CASSPTGNYNEQFF.

This rearrangement joins TRBV5-1 to TRBJ2-3; D possibly uses TRBD1 or TRBD2 (5 bases each). The CDR3 contains 16 residues. Trimming pared 4 bases from V and 2 bases from J, leaving 17 bases between. Germline V gene data show CDR1 as SGHRS and CDR2 as YFSETQ. The DNA of the CDR3 is TGCGCCAGCAGCAACCCCCGGGGCCACATCACAGATACGCAGTATTTT. It encodes CASSNPRGHITDTQYF. The full variable domain, in which reference TRBV5-1 and TRBJ2-3 provide the parts outside the CDR3, is KAGVTQTPRYLIKTRGQQVTLSCSPISGHRSVSWYQQTPGQGLQFLFEYFSETQRNKGNFPGRFSGRQFSNSRSEMNVSTLELGDSALYLCASSNPRGHITDTQYFGPGTRLTVL.

The chain employs TRBV7-9 and TRBJ1-5, with no clear D. The CDR3 spans 15 residues. Germline CDR1 is SEHNR and CDR2 is FQNEAQ (reference sequence). Trimming pared 4 bases from V and 4 bases from J, leaving 14 bases between. The CDR3 here is CASSSDPGLNQPQHF. As DNA, the CDR3 is TGTGCCAGCAGCTCCGATCCGGGCCTAAATCAGCCCCAGCATTTT. The entire variable domain, with the rest obtained from reference TRBV7-9 and TRBJ1-5, is as follows: DTGVSQNPRHKITKRGQNVTFRCDPISEHNRLYWYRQTLGQGPEFLTYFQNEAQLEKSRLLSDRFSAERPKGSFSTLEIQRTEQGDSAMYLCASSSDPGLNQPQHFGDGTRLSIL.

The chain combines TRBV9 with TRBJ2-5, with 10 bases lining up with TRBD2. The CDR3 is 16 amino acids. Germline values: CDR1 SGDLS, CDR2 YYNGEE. V gave up 4 bases and J gave up 1 base; unmatched junction bases: 7. For the CDR3, the DNA is TGTGCCAGCAGCCCCCCTAGCGGGGGCATCCAAGAGACCCAGTACTTC. Its translation: CASSPPSGGIQETQYF.

CDR3 sequence (DNA): TGCGCCAGCAGCTTGGTGGGTAGCACTGAAGCTTTCTTT. Translation: CASSLVGSTEAFF. This chain uses TRBV5-1 with TRBJ1-1, with D unclear. Germline V gene lookup returns CDR1 SGHRS and CDR2 YFSETQ. The CDR3 spans 13 residues. Trimming shortened V by 0 bases and J by 4 bases, and 7 bases separated the two germline ends.

In its sample, this clone was seen a few times. V and J are TRBV6-6 and TRBJ2-5; D is perhaps TRBD2 (6 bases). Trimming shortened V by 0 bases and J by 5 bases, and 10 bases separated the two germline ends. CDR3 length: 14 amino acids. The germline V gene encodes CDR1 MNHNY and CDR2 SVGAGI (reference sequence). This chain's CDR3 is CASSYSEGGETQYF. The CDR3 DNA is TGTGCCAGCAGTTACTCGGAGGGCGGGGAGACCCAGTACTTC.

The chain has TRBV2 and TRBJ1-3; D is ambiguous. Per the germline V gene, CDR1 is SNHLY and CDR2 is FYNNEI. The CDR3 has 16 residues. With 5 bases removed from V and 0 bases from J, the gap between germline ends came to 14 bases. CDR3 DNA sequence: TGTGCCAGCAGTTCGTTCGGACTGACCTCTGGAAACACCATATATTTT. This gives the protein CASSSFGLTSGNTIYF. The full variable domain, its missing parts supplied by reference TRBV2 and TRBJ1-3, is EPEVTQTPSHQVTQMGQEVILRCVPISNHLYFYWYRQILGQKVEFLVSFYNNEISEKSEIFDDQFSVERPDGSNFTLKIRSTKLEDSAMYFCASSSFGLTSGNTIYFGEGSWLTVV.

V is TRBV15 and J is TRBJ1-2, with D perhaps TRBD1 (5 bases). CDR3 length: 13 residues. The V gene's germline CDR1 is LNHNV and CDR2 YYDKDF (reference sequence). The ends were cut back, 5 bases at V and 4 bases at J, with 11 bases in the middle. The CDR3 loop reads CATSVSGTYGYTF. CDR3 coding DNA: TGTGCCACCAGCGTCTCAGGGACCTATGGCTACACCTTC.

This clone is deemed large. The genes are TRBV9 and TRBJ1-3; D is unclear. Germline V gene lookup returns CDR1 SGDLS and CDR2 YYNGEE. V lost 3 bases and J 7 bases, leaving 11 bases between the germline ends. This CDR3 contains 13 residues. The DNA of the CDR3 is TGTGCCAGCAGCGCTGAAGGAGGGAACACCATATATTTT. This gives the protein CASSAEGGNTIYF.

In DNA form, the CDR3 reads TGCGCCAGCAGCTTGGGGGCAGGGGGGAGCAATCAGCCCCAGCATTTT. This codes for CASSLGAGGSNQPQHF. The chain has TRBV5-1 and TRBJ1-5; 7 bases map to TRBD1. This CDR3 is built from 16 residues. V shed 0 bases and J 1 base; nucleotides not matched to a gene: 4. Germline CDR1 reads SGHRS; CDR2 reads YFSETQ.

This chain connects TRBV28 to TRBJ1-2, with D perhaps matching TRBD1 (5 bases). The V gene lost 3 bases and the J gene lost 5 bases, with 7 bases spanning the gap. The germline V gene has CDR1 MDHEN and CDR2 SYDVKM. CDR3 length equals 12 residues. The CDR3 sequence is CASSFSGYGYTF. The CDR3 DNA reads TGTGCCAGCAGTTTTTCAGGGTATGGCTACACCTTC.

V usage is TRBV6-5 and J usage is TRBJ1-2, with 9 bases lining up with TRBD1. Per the germline V gene, CDR1 is MNHEY and CDR2 is SVGAGI. The CDR3 covers 16 residues. V shed 0 bases, J shed 5 bases, and the junction held 7 bases outside the gene matches. The CDR3 loop reads CASSYSKRTGEYGYTF. As DNA, the CDR3 is TGTGCCAGCAGTTACTCAAAAAGGACAGGGGAGTATGGCTACACCTTC.

V usage is TRBV5-6 and J usage is TRBJ1-3, with TRBD1 as a possible D gene (5 bases). V was shortened by 1 base and J by 1 base, with 12 bases between the two germline ends. The germline V gene encodes CDR1 SGHDT and CDR2 YYEEEE. The CDR3 is made up of 16 amino acids. CDR3 sequence (DNA): TGTGCCAGCAGCTTGAGGGGATGGGTTTCTGGAAACACCATATATTTT. This translates into CASSLRGWVSGNTIYF.

The chain couples TRBV5-4 to TRBJ2-1, with 8 bases fitting TRBD2. Germline values: CDR1 SGHNT, CDR2 YYREEE (reference sequence). The V segment lost 4 bases and the J segment 9 bases; nucleotides outside the gene matches: 12. This CDR3 comprises 15 residues. The CDR3 is CASSPPWTSSGEQFF. CDR3 DNA sequence: TGTGCCAGCAGCCCCCCGTGGACTAGCTCCGGTGAGCAGTTCTTC.

This sequence joins TRBV3-1 (or the pseudogene TRBV3-2) and TRBJ2-5; the D gene could be TRBD1 or TRBD2 (5 bases each). Trimming removed 3 bases from V and 5 bases from J, with 19 bases in between. Germline assignment: CDR1 LGHDT and CDR2 YNNKEL (reference sequence). This CDR3 is 16 amino acids long. The DNA for the CDR3 is TGTGCCAGCAGCCATCGGGACCAAGACTTCGACGAGACCCAGTACTTC. This codes for CASSHRDQDFDETQYF.

J is TRBJ1-5 and V is TRBV4-3; D remains unclear. V was shortened by 0 bases and J by 2 bases, with 5 bases between the two germline ends. This CDR3 is 14 amino acids long. CDR1 and CDR2 from the germline V gene are LGHNA and YSLEER. CDR3 nucleotides: TGCGCCAGCAGCCAAGATGGGGGCAATCAGCCCCAGCATTTT. This sequence encodes CASSQDGGNQPQHF.

This clone was counted a single time. The chain uses TRBV7-9 and TRBJ2-3; 10 positions agree with TRBD2. The V segment lost 2 bases and the J segment 5 bases; nucleotides outside the gene matches: 13. This CDR3 spans 18 amino acids. Germline assignment: CDR1 SEHNR and CDR2 FQNEAQ (reference sequence). Here the CDR3 DNA reads TGTGCCAGCAGCTTATGGCAGCGGGGGGGCTATGCGGGAGATACGCAGTATTTT. Translation gives CASSLWQRGGYAGDTQYF.

The chain couples TRBV30 to TRBJ1-1; 7 positions agree with TRBD1. Looked up from germline, CDR1 is GTSNPN and CDR2 is SVGIG (reference sequence). J gave up 2 bases and V 5 bases, and 5 bases lay outside the gene matches. The CDR3 consists of 13 residues. The CDR3 reads CAWAGQLNTEAFF. The CDR3 DNA is TGTGCCTGGGCGGGACAGCTTAACACTGAAGCTTTCTTT.

This sequence joins TRBV6-6 and TRBJ2-3; D unresolved. The CDR3 contains 16 residues. V gave up 7 bases and J gave up 4 bases, with 21 bases separating them. The germline CDR1 and CDR2 sequences are MNHNY and SVGAGI (reference sequence). The CDR3 spells CASTRNPTLNSDTQYF. As DNA, the CDR3 is TGTGCCAGCACGAGAAACCCCACTCTCAATTCAGATACGCAGTATTTT.

This chain connects TRBV5-1 to TRBJ1-3; TRBD1 might be the D (5 bases). Germline values: CDR1 SGHRS, CDR2 YFSETQ. The V end was cut by 0 bases, the J end by 1 base, with 8 bases between. The CDR3 has 15 residues. CDR3 loop: CASSLVAGSGNTIYF. The CDR3 DNA reads as TGCGCCAGCAGCTTGGTAGCAGGGTCTGGAAACACCATATATTTT.

This chain connects TRBV5-8 to TRBJ2-1, with D possibly being TRBD2 (5 bases). V lost 0 bases to trimming and J lost 10 bases, with 8 bases between them. Per germline, CDR1 SGHTS and CDR2 YDEGEE. The CDR3 totals 12 residues. The CDR3 region is CASSLVRGEQFF. CDR3 nucleotides: TGTGCCAGCAGCTTGGTCCGAGGGGAGCAGTTCTTC.

The chain recombines TRBV7-8 with TRBJ1-1, with a possible D match to TRBD1 (5 bases). Germline values: CDR1 SGHVS, CDR2 FQNEAQ. The ends were cut back, 4 bases at V and 1 base at J, with 13 bases in the middle. The CDR3 runs to 15 residues. The CDR3 sequence: CASSSGATGNTEAFF. DNA for the CDR3: TGTGCCAGCAGCTCCGGGGCTACAGGGAACACTGAAGCTTTCTTT. Filled out from reference TRBV7-8 and TRBJ1-1, the complete variable domain reads GAGVSQSPRYKVAKRGQDVALRCDPISGHVSLFWYQQALGQGPEFLTYFQNEAQLDKSGLPSDRFFAERPEGSVSTLKIQRTQQEDSAVYLCASSSGATGNTEAFFGQGTRLTVV.

The CDR3 sequence is CAVTGGVHYGYTF. The DNA of the CDR3 is TGTGCCGTAACAGGGGGCGTCCACTATGGCTACACCTTC. The V gene is TRBV6-5, the J gene TRBJ1-2; 9 bases are a match to TRBD1. The CDR3 has 13 amino acids. Germline V gives CDR1 MNHEY, CDR2 SVGAGI. The V and J ends lost 11 bases and 3 bases, in that order; junction bases with no gene match: 7.

This chain connects TRBV3-1 (or the pseudogene TRBV3-2) to TRBJ2-3; TRBD1 matches 7 bases. Germline V lookup: CDR1 LGHDT, CDR2 YNNKEL (reference sequence). Trimming took 3 bases from V and 6 from J; bases not matched to a gene: 12. This CDR3 spans 16 amino acids. The CDR3 DNA is TGTGCCAGCAGCCACATGCTTGACAGGGTGGGTGATACGCAGTATTTT. Translating it yields CASSHMLDRVGDTQYF.